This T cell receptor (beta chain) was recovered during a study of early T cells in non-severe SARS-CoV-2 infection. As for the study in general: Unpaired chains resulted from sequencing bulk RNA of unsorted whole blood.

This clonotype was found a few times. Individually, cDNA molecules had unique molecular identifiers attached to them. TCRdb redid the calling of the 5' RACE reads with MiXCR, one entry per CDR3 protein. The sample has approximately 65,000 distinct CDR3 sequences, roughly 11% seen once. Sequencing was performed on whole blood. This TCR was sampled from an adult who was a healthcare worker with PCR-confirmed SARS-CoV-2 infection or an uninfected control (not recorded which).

The CDR3 DNA reads as TGTGCCAGCAGTCCGGGACTAGCAGGCGAGCAGTACTTC. Its protein is CASSPGLAGEQYF. This rearrangement joins TRBV12-3 or TRBV12-4 to TRBJ2-7; 9 nucleotides align to TRBD2. Losses at the gene ends were 5 bases for V and 6 bases for J; bases not matched to a gene: 5. CDR3 length: 13 amino acids.